The present T cell receptor beta chain was sequenced within a study of blood T cells in healthy people across ages. This CDR3 has 13 amino acids. With 3 bases clipped from V and 7 bases from J, the junction kept 6 bases outside the gene matches. The germline gives CDR1 SGHDN, CDR2 FVKESK. Primed by a sample-barcoded 5' primer and a J-beta primer mix, a second PCR proceeded for about 7 to 11 cycles. One entry per CDR3 protein, called by TCRdb with MiXCR from the 5' RACE reads. The sample records roughly 560,000 distinct CDR3 sequences, 24% being singletons. This same sample was also taken into another study, of T cells of mothers and their children. That study reports: Three healthy Caucasian mothers and their six children donated.

The chain is built from TRBV14 and TRBJ2-7, with TRBD2 matching 7 bases. The source material was blood. This receptor was taken from a boy younger than 18 in good health. The CDR3 loop is CASSHGGDGEQYF. Here the CDR3 DNA reads TGTGCCAGCAGCCATGGGGGGGACGGGGAGCAGTACTTC. The whole variable domain, filled in from reference TRBV14 and TRBJ2-7, reads EAGVTQFPSHSVIEKGQTVTLRCDPISGHDNLYWYRRVMGKEIKFLLHFVKESKQDESGMPNNRFLAERTGGTYSTLKVQPAELEDSGVYFCASSHGGDGEQYFGPGTRLTVT.